This entry lists 15 T cell receptor beta chains sequenced from one sample in a study of blood T cell repertoires in COVID-19. This table comes from immunoSEQ multiplex PCR, and its TCRdb copy is limited to in-frame clones, with some not included. The profile covers a few hundred thousand clones, with 85% appearing a single time and roughly 3.9% taken by the ten largest. The sequenced material came from peripheral blood. Receptors originate from a woman aged 18-29 years with acute or convalescent COVID-19.

This clone was seen more than once but under ten times. The chain employs TRBV12-3 or TRBV12-4 and TRBJ1-3, with a possible D match to TRBD1 (6 bases). There are 13 residues in the CDR3. V was clipped by 6 bases and J by 2 bases, with 8 bases between them. The CDR3 reads CASSGTTGNTIYF. The CDR3 DNA reads as TGTGCCAGCAGCGGGACAACTGGAAACACCATATATTTT.

The gene calls are TRBV6-1 and TRBJ2-1; 10 bases are shared with TRBD2. Germline V gene sequence: CDR1 MNHNS, CDR2 SASEGT. The CDR3 sequence is 15 residues long. The V and J ends lost 0 bases and 8 bases, in that order; junction bases with no gene match: 4. CDR3 protein: CASSEAAGGGYEQFF. The DNA for the CDR3 is TGTGCCAGCAGTGAAGCAGCGGGAGGGGGGTATGAGCAGTTCTTC.

The chain employs TRBV30 and TRBJ1-1; TRBD1 matches at 10 bases. V was clipped by 2 bases and J by 2 bases; unmatched bases: 2. Germline CDR1 reads GTSNPN; CDR2 reads SVGIG (reference sequence). This CDR3 spans 14 amino acids. The CDR3 DNA follows: TGTGCCTGGAGTAGGGACAGGGGAAACACTGAAGCTTTCTTT. It codes for CAWSRDRGNTEAFF.

The chain employs TRBV19 and TRBJ2-2, with 8 bases lining up with TRBD1. Looked up from germline, CDR1 is LNHDA and CDR2 is SQIVND (reference sequence). V was clipped by 3 bases and J by 8 bases; unmatched bases: 8. CDR3 length: 15 residues. The CDR3 DNA sequence: TGTGCCAGTAGTATCGGACAGGGCGGGGTGGGGGAGCTGTTTTTT. Its translation: CASSIGQGGVGELFF.

The genes are TRBV6-1 and TRBJ2-7; TRBD1 aligns across 7 bases. The CDR3 runs 13 residues. Trimming cost V 3 bases and J 4 bases; bases outside gene matches: 3. CDR1 and CDR2 from the germline V gene are MNHNS and SASEGT. Here the CDR3 DNA reads TGTGCCAGCAGTGACAGGGGGTTGTACGAGCAGTACTTC. It yields the protein CASSDRGLYEQYF.

This chain joins TRBV9 and TRBJ1-5, with D perhaps matching TRBD1 (5 bases). Germline V gene sequence: CDR1 SGDLS, CDR2 YYNGEE. Trimming pared 0 bases from V and 5 bases from J, leaving 12 bases between. The CDR3 has 15 residues. The DNA for the CDR3 is TGTGCCAGCAGCGTAGGGGGCAGGGCTGATCAGCCCCAGCATTTT. Its protein is CASSVGGRADQPQHF.

The CDR3 DNA follows: TGTGCCAGCAGCTTGGGACATCAGGGCTATGGCTACACCTTC. This encodes CASSLGHQGYGYTF. V is TRBV11-1 and J is TRBJ1-2; D is perhaps TRBD1 (6 bases). Trimming removed 3 bases at V and 4 bases at J, with 12 bases between. Germline values: CDR1 SGHAT, CDR2 FQDESV (reference sequence). The CDR3 is made up of 14 amino acids.

A note on this clone: Other DNA sequences in the sample encode the same CDR3. The CDR3 region is CASSPGTSGRTDTQYF. Here the CDR3 DNA reads TGTGCCAGCAGCCCCGGGACTAGCGGGAGAACAGATACGCAGTATTTT. The chain joins TRBV11-3 to TRBJ2-3, with 14 bases lining up with TRBD2. This CDR3 region has 16 residues. V was pared by 5 bases and J by 3 bases, with 4 bases of the junction left unmatched. From germline, CDR1 is SGHNT and CDR2 YENEEA.

The table lists this clone with a few counts. The chain employs TRBV15 and TRBJ2-7; a possible D gene is TRBD1 (6 bases). Per the germline V gene, CDR1 is LNHNV and CDR2 is YYDKDF (reference sequence). The CDR3 runs 14 residues. The V end was cut by 0 bases, the J end by 2 bases, with 8 bases between. The CDR3, as DNA: TGTGCCACCAGCAGAGATGGACAGACCTACGAGCAGTACTTC. Its translation is CATSRDGQTYEQYF.

This clone was observed once. The chain carries TRBV27 and TRBJ1-5; no clear D gene. The CDR3 contains 14 residues. V was trimmed by 6 bases and J by 4 bases, leaving 13 bases between them. The germline CDR1 and CDR2 sequences are MNHEY and SMNVEV (reference sequence). The CDR3 sequence: CASSPSWENQPQHF. The CDR3, as DNA: TGTGCCAGCAGCCCAAGCTGGGAGAATCAGCCCCAGCATTTT.

The gene calls are TRBV5-1 and TRBJ2-3; D possibly corresponds to TRBD2 (5 bases). The CDR3 length is 15 residues. V was trimmed by 10 bases and J by 2 bases, leaving 20 bases between them. The V gene's germline CDR1 is SGHRS and CDR2 YFSETQ. CDR3 region: CASRTGLSDTDTQYF. The CDR3 nucleotides read TGCGCCTCCAGAACGGGGTTGTCGGACACAGATACGCAGTATTTT.

The chain employs TRBV12-5 and TRBJ2-7; tentatively, D is TRBD1 (5 bases). V was pared by 3 bases and J by 4 bases, with 7 bases between. The CDR3 length is 12 residues. CDR1 and CDR2 from the germline V gene are LGHNT and FRNRAP. Here the CDR3 reads CASGFSGYEQYF. CDR3 nucleotide sequence: TGTGCTAGTGGTTTCTCAGGGTACGAGCAGTACTTC.

The rearrangement links TRBV5-1 to TRBJ2-5; the D gene is possibly TRBD2 (7 bases). The CDR3 is made up of 14 amino acids. Germline V gives CDR1 SGHRS, CDR2 YFSETQ. Trimming shortened V by 6 bases and J by 5 bases, and 17 bases separated the two germline ends. Written as DNA, the CDR3 is TGCGCCAGCACCCTGGAGGGGGGGCTGGAGACCCAGTACTTC. Translation gives CASTLEGGLETQYF.

The V gene is TRBV30, the J gene TRBJ2-7; D is possibly TRBD2 (5 bases). V was clipped by 5 bases and J by 0 bases, with 14 bases between them. This CDR3 has 14 amino acids. Germline V gene sequence: CDR1 GTSNPN, CDR2 SVGIG (reference sequence). The DNA for the CDR3 is TGTGCCTGGGAGACCCGGGGATTCTCCTACGAGCAGTACTTC. Amino acid sequence: CAWETRGFSYEQYF.

The V gene is TRBV11-2, the J gene TRBJ1-1; D might be TRBD1 (5 bases). The germline V and J ends were trimmed by 0 bases and 10 bases, with 15 bases remaining between them. Germline loops: CDR1 SGHAT, CDR2 FQNNGV. The CDR3 loop spans 14 amino acids. The CDR3 loop reads CASSLESSREAAFF. The CDR3 nucleotides are TGTGCCAGCAGCTTAGAATCGAGCAGGGAGGCAGCTTTCTTT.